One and the same sample provided the 32 T cell receptor beta chains below, sequenced in a study of blood T cell repertoires in COVID-19. The method was immunoSEQ multiplex PCR; TCRdb's version includes in-frame clones alone and lacks a portion of them. Here the sample spans about 220,000 clones, around four fifths being singletons. Sequenced input: peripheral blood. These receptor sequences come from a woman aged 60-75 years who had recovered from COVID-19.

The genes are TRBV2 and TRBJ1-1, with D tentatively TRBD1 (6 bases). Germline V gene lookup returns CDR1 SNHLY and CDR2 FYNNEI. Trimming took off 8 bases at V and 1 base at J, with 17 bases between the two ends. The CDR3 is made up of 15 amino acids. CDR3 in amino acids: CASSFTRQENTEAFF. Written as DNA, the CDR3 is TGTGCCAGCTCATTCACCCGACAGGAGAACACTGAAGCTTTCTTT.

A remark on this clone: The same CDR3 can be traced to other DNA sequences in this sample. The V and J genes are TRBV7-9 and TRBJ1-1; 7 positions match TRBD1. Losses at the gene ends were 2 bases for V and 1 base for J; bases not matched to a gene: 1. CDR1 is SEHNR and CDR2 is FQNEAQ in the germline V gene (reference sequence). CDR3 length equals 14 residues. This CDR3 reads CASSLWDRNTEAFF. In DNA form, the CDR3 reads TGTGCCAGCAGCTTATGGGACAGGAACACTGAAGCTTTCTTT. Full variable domain (missing parts from reference TRBV7-9 and TRBJ1-1): DTGVSQNPRHKITKRGQNVTFRCDPISEHNRLYWYRQTLGQGPEFLTYFQNEAQLEKSRLLSDRFSAERPKGSFSTLEIQRTEQGDSAMYLCASSLWDRNTEAFFGQGTRLTVV.

The CDR3 here is CASSTGVNTDTQYF. Written as DNA, the CDR3 is TGTGCCAGCAGTACGGGGGTTAACACAGATACGCAGTATTTT. The chain has TRBV6-2 or TRBV6-3 and TRBJ2-3; possibly TRBD2 for D (6 bases). The CDR3 is made up of 14 amino acids. The germline CDR1 and CDR2 sequences are MNHEY and SVGEGT. V was shortened by 5 bases and J by 2 bases, with 11 bases between the two germline ends.

J is TRBJ1-2 and V is TRBV7-8; 7 nucleotides align to TRBD1. The trim removed 5 bases at V and 4 bases at J, leaving 7 bases unmatched. The CDR3 sequence is 14 residues long. CDR1 SGHVS and CDR2 FQNEAQ come from the germline V gene. The CDR3 sequence: CASSGGGPSYGYTF. In nucleotides, the CDR3 is TGTGCCAGCAGCGGAGGGGGCCCGAGCTATGGCTACACCTTC.

The genes are TRBV7-3 and TRBJ2-3; TRBD2 might be the D (6 bases). This CDR3 is 14 amino acids long. Trimming took 5 bases from V and 4 from J, leaving 13 bases between them. Per germline, CDR1 SGHTA and CDR2 FQGTGA. CDR3 DNA: TGTGCCAGCAGCCAGGGACTCGCGTCAGATACGCAGTATTTT. It translates to CASSQGLASDTQYF.

This clone was picked up one time. The V call is TRBV30, the J call TRBJ2-3, with D maybe TRBD2 (6 bases). Trimming shortened V by 0 bases and J by 5 bases, and 12 bases separated the two germline ends. The CDR3 consists of 14 residues. Germline assignment: CDR1 GTSNPN and CDR2 SVGIG (reference sequence). In nucleotides, the CDR3 is TGTGCCTGGAGTGTGCAACTAGCAGGAGATACGCAGTATTTT. Amino acids: CAWSVQLAGDTQYF.

This rearrangement joins TRBV7-8 to TRBJ2-1; no firm D call. Germline CDR1 reads SGHVS; CDR2 reads FQNEAQ. This CDR3 has 15 amino acids. V lost 4 bases, J lost 0 bases, and 10 bases lay in between. The CDR3 loop reads CASSSISSSYNEQFF. DNA for the CDR3: TGTGCCAGCAGCTCGATATCCAGCTCCTACAATGAGCAGTTCTTC.

The genes are TRBV7-2 and TRBJ2-4, with 9 positions matching TRBD2. This CDR3 contains 16 residues. The ends lost 2 bases at V and 1 base at J; junction bases unmatched: 3. Germline CDR1 is SGHTA and CDR2 is FQGNSA. Here the CDR3 reads CASSLWTSVAKNIQYF. In nucleotides, the CDR3 is TGTGCCAGCAGCTTATGGACTAGCGTGGCCAAAAACATTCAGTACTTC.

This sequence joins TRBV6-5 and TRBJ2-7; 9 bases are shared with TRBD1. The CDR3 contains 14 residues. Germline values: CDR1 MNHEY, CDR2 SVGAGI. V gave up 7 bases and J gave up 6 bases; unmatched junction bases: 10. The CDR3 sequence is CASTPIQGAVEQYF. The CDR3 DNA sequence: TGTGCCAGCACCCCCATACAGGGGGCGGTCGAGCAGTACTTC.

The chain combines TRBV7-2 with TRBJ2-3; D remains ambiguous. The CDR3 sequence is 14 residues long. V lost 0 bases, J lost 6 bases, and 10 bases lay in between. Germline values: CDR1 SGHTA, CDR2 FQGNSA. Here the CDR3 reads CASSLAQWADTQYF. DNA for the CDR3: TGTGCCAGCAGCTTAGCTCAATGGGCGGATACGCAGTATTTT. Based on the CDR3 plus reference TRBV7-2 and TRBJ2-3, the full variable domain is GAGVSQSPSNKVTEKGKDVELRCDPISGHTALYWYRQSLGQGLEFLIYFQGNSAPDKSGLPSDRFSAERTGGSVSTLTIQRTQQEDSAVYLCASSLAQWADTQYFGPGTRLTVL.

V and J are TRBV5-6 and TRBJ2-3, with a weak D call TRBD1 (5 bases). The CDR3 is made up of 12 amino acids. V gave up 4 bases and J gave up 11 bases, with 14 bases separating them. CDR1 and CDR2 (germline): SGHDT, YYEEEE. The CDR3 region has the DNA TGTGCCAGCAGCCCAGGGTCTACGGGGCAGTATTTT. Protein product: CASSPGSTGQYF.

V gene TRBV5-6 combines with J gene TRBJ2-3, with a weak D call TRBD2 (5 bases). V lost 6 bases and J 1 base, leaving 15 bases between the germline ends. From germline, CDR1 is SGHDT and CDR2 YYEEEE. CDR3 length: 15 residues. CDR3 amino acids: CASTLDGVGTDTQYF. As DNA, the CDR3 is TGTGCCAGCACCCTGGACGGGGTAGGCACAGATACGCAGTATTTT.

The chain is built from TRBV5-4 and TRBJ2-5, with 14 bases lining up with TRBD2. CDR1 and CDR2 from the germline V gene are SGHNT and YYREEE (reference sequence). The CDR3 sequence is 17 residues long. The V and J ends lost 5 bases and 4 bases, in that order; junction bases with no gene match: 10. The CDR3 DNA follows: TGTGCCAGCAGACCAGAAGGGACTAGCGGGGGAGTAGAGACCCAGTACTTC. The encoded protein is CASRPEGTSGGVETQYF.

This chain uses TRBV7-9 with TRBJ2-7; the D is unclear. V lost 5 bases and J 9 bases, leaving 11 bases between the germline ends. This CDR3 has 11 amino acids. Germline CDR1 is SEHNR and CDR2 is FQNEAQ (reference sequence). The CDR3 DNA reads as TGTGCCAGCAGCGCCGTCCTCGGGCAGTACTTC. Translating gives CASSAVLGQYF. Filled out from reference TRBV7-9 and TRBJ2-7, the complete variable domain reads DTGVSQNPRHKITKRGQNVTFRCDPISEHNRLYWYRQTLGQGPEFLTYFQNEAQLEKSRLLSDRFSAERPKGSFSTLEIQRTEQGDSAMYLCASSAVLGQYFGPGTRLTVT.

The chain combines TRBV29-1 with TRBJ2-5; 7 positions agree with TRBD2. With 1 base clipped from V and 2 bases from J, the junction kept 1 base outside the gene matches. Germline V lookup: CDR1 SQVTM, CDR2 ANQGSEA. This CDR3 comprises 13 residues. In DNA form, the CDR3 reads TGCAGCGTTGAAGGGGGGGGACAAGAGACCCAGTACTTC. Its protein product is CSVEGGGQETQYF.

V usage is TRBV5-6 and J usage is TRBJ2-2; D is unclear. The V gene lost 1 base and the J gene lost 3 bases, with 13 bases spanning the gap. Per germline, CDR1 SGHDT and CDR2 YYEEEE. This CDR3 spans 16 amino acids. The CDR3 region is CASSLYGGPDTGELFF. The CDR3 DNA sequence: TGTGCCAGCAGCTTGTATGGTGGGCCAGACACCGGGGAGCTGTTTTTT. The whole variable domain, filled in from reference TRBV5-6 and TRBJ2-2, reads DAGVTQSPTHLIKTRGQQVTLRCSPKSGHDTVSWYQQALGQGPQFIFQYYEEEERQRGNFPDRFSGHQFPNYSSELNVNALLLGDSALYLCASSLYGGPDTGELFFGEGSRLTVL.

The chain employs TRBV4-2 and TRBJ2-3, with a tentative D call TRBD2 (5 bases). Trimming shortened V by 0 bases and J by 4 bases, and 11 bases separated the two germline ends. Germline V CDR1 and CDR2: LGHNA, YNFKEQ. The CDR3 contains 15 residues. The CDR3 DNA follows: TGTGCCAGCAGCCAAGAGTTCGTCGGGGCAGATACGCAGTATTTT. Translating gives CASSQEFVGADTQYF.

This chain joins TRBV4-3 and TRBJ2-7, with TRBD2 as a possible D gene (5 bases). CDR1 and CDR2 from the germline V gene are LGHNA and YSLEER. Trimming removed 0 bases from V and 2 bases from J, with 11 bases in between. This CDR3 region has 15 residues. Written as DNA, the CDR3 is TGCGCCAGCAGCCAAGACGGAGCGAGGGCCTACGAGCAGTACTTC. It specifies CASSQDGARAYEQYF.

This clone was found a few times. The rearrangement joins TRBV6-5 to TRBJ2-7; 9 bases are a match to TRBD1. This CDR3 contains 14 residues. Germline CDR1 MNHEY, CDR2 SVGAGI. V gave up 2 bases and J gave up 6 bases; unmatched junction bases: 5. In DNA, the CDR3 is TGTGCCAGCAGTTACCGACAGGGGGTGGGCGAGCAGTACTTC. Protein sequence: CASSYRQGVGEQYF.

CDR3 in DNA: TGTGCCAGCAGCTCTGGGACTAGCGGGGGGGCCCGCGGGAGGGATACGCAGTATTTT. Its translation is CASSSGTSGGARGRDTQYF. This rearrangement joins TRBV7-9 to TRBJ2-3, with 16 bases fitting TRBD2. The CDR3 totals 19 residues. CDR1 and CDR2 from the germline V gene are SEHNR and FQNEAQ (reference sequence). J lost 6 bases, V lost 4 bases, and 13 bases had no gene match. Full variable domain (outside the CDR3, taken from reference TRBV7-9 and TRBJ2-3): DTGVSQNPRHKITKRGQNVTFRCDPISEHNRLYWYRQTLGQGPEFLTYFQNEAQLEKSRLLSDRFSAERPKGSFSTLEIQRTEQGDSAMYLCASSSGTSGGARGRDTQYFGPGTRLTVL.

This chain links TRBV4-1 with TRBJ2-5; TRBD2 agrees at 8 bases. V shed 1 base, J shed 6 bases, and the junction held 13 bases outside the gene matches. Germline lookup yields CDR1 MGHRA and CDR2 YSYEKL. The CDR3 contains 17 residues. The CDR3 region is CASSQVQAGGSGQTQYF. The CDR3, as DNA: TGCGCCAGCAGCCAAGTCCAGGCGGGGGGCTCAGGCCAGACCCAGTACTTC.

V and J are TRBV7-9 and TRBJ2-5, with D perhaps matching TRBD1 (5 bases). Trimming pared 1 base from V and 5 bases from J, leaving 5 bases between. The CDR3 is 12 amino acids. The germline CDR1 and CDR2 sequences are SEHNR and FQNEAQ (reference sequence). The CDR3 DNA reads TGTGCCAGCAGCTTAGGACAGGAGACCCAGTACTTC. This encodes CASSLGQETQYF.

The genes are TRBV6-6 and TRBJ1-2, with 8 bases fitting TRBD1. Germline V gene data show CDR1 as MNHNY and CDR2 as SVGAGI (reference sequence). J was trimmed by 8 bases and V by 0 bases; bases with no gene match: 5. The CDR3 runs to 14 residues. The CDR3 sequence is CASSYSTGQGGYTF. The CDR3 DNA reads as TGTGCCAGCAGTTACTCGACAGGACAGGGAGGCTACACCTTC.

This chain joins TRBV18 and TRBJ2-2; 10 bases map to TRBD1. This CDR3 is built from 15 residues. Trimming took 1 base from V and 6 from J; bases not matched to a gene: 2. Looked up from germline, CDR1 is KGHSH and CDR2 is LQKENI. CDR3 nucleotides: TGTGCCAGCTCACCACGACAGGGGGCCCCCGGGGAGCTGTTTTTT. As protein: CASSPRQGAPGELFF.

The chain employs TRBV9 and TRBJ2-7, with 11 bases lining up with TRBD2. CDR3 length: 16 residues. V was pared by 1 base and J by 3 bases, with 6 bases of the junction left unmatched. Per germline, CDR1 SGDLS and CDR2 YYNGEE. Written as DNA, the CDR3 is TGTGCCAGCAGCGTATTTGGGACTAGCGGTCTCTACGAGCAGTACTTC. This translates into CASSVFGTSGLYEQYF.

The chain recombines TRBV11-2 with TRBJ1-2, with D tentatively TRBD1 (6 bases). Germline-derived CDR1 and CDR2 are SGHAT and FQNNGV. This CDR3 spans 13 amino acids. V was cut by 5 bases and J by 2 bases, with 9 bases left in between. The CDR3 bases are TGTGCCAGCAGCATAACAGGGAACTATGGCTACACCTTC. It codes for CASSITGNYGYTF.

This clone was counted only a few times. Other DNA sequences in this sample translate to the same CDR3. The chain joins TRBV7-2 to TRBJ2-7; TRBD2 might be the D (6 bases). This CDR3 has 15 residues. The V gene's germline CDR1 is SGHTA and CDR2 FQGNSA. V lost 5 bases and J 3 bases, leaving 17 bases between the germline ends. In nucleotides, the CDR3 is TGTGCCAGCAGCCCGGGGGACGGAGGGATCTACGAGCAGTACTTC. Protein product: CASSPGDGGIYEQYF. Combining the CDR3 with reference TRBV7-2 and TRBJ2-7 gives the whole variable domain GAGVSQSPSNKVTEKGKDVELRCDPISGHTALYWYRQSLGQGLEFLIYFQGNSAPDKSGLPSDRFSAERTGGSVSTLTIQRTQQEDSAVYLCASSPGDGGIYEQYFGPGTRLTVT.

The chain uses TRBV11-1 and TRBJ2-1, with TRBD2 matching 7 bases. The V gene end was trimmed by 4 bases and the J gene end by 9 bases; junction bases not matched to a gene: 15. This CDR3 spans 16 amino acids. CDR1 is SGHAT and CDR2 is FQDESV in the germline V gene (reference sequence). The CDR3: CASSSPDSGVLREQFF. As DNA, the CDR3 is TGTGCCAGCAGCTCCCCTGACAGCGGGGTACTTCGTGAGCAGTTCTTC.

The chain joins TRBV19 to TRBJ1-1; D remains unclear. Trimming took 6 bases from V and 2 from J, leaving 7 bases between them. The CDR3 spans 12 residues. Looked up from germline, CDR1 is LNHDA and CDR2 is SQIVND (reference sequence). CDR3: CASRMGNTEAFF. CDR3 DNA sequence: TGTGCCAGTAGGATGGGCAACACTGAAGCTTTCTTT.

The genes are TRBV2 and TRBJ1-2, with D possibly being TRBD1 (5 bases). V lost 8 bases and J 4 bases, leaving 14 bases between the germline ends. Per the germline V gene, CDR1 is SNHLY and CDR2 is FYNNEI. CDR3 length equals 13 residues. CDR3 coding DNA: TGTGCCAGCTACAGGACAATGCCCTATGGCTACACCTTC. Protein product: CASYRTMPYGYTF.

This chain joins TRBV4-3 and TRBJ2-3; 9 nucleotides agree with TRBD1. This CDR3 has 17 amino acids. Losses at the gene ends were 4 bases for V and 3 bases for J; bases not matched to a gene: 11. The germline gives CDR1 LGHNA, CDR2 YSLEER. CDR3: CASSLPGQGFYTDTQYF. CDR3 in DNA: TGCGCCAGCAGCCTTCCGGGACAGGGATTTTATACAGATACGCAGTATTTT.

This chain joins TRBV5-1 and TRBJ2-1; 8 bases line up with TRBD2. CDR3 length: 14 residues. V lost 1 base, J lost 4 bases, and 1 base stayed unmatched. Germline V gene sequence: CDR1 SGHRS, CDR2 YFSETQ. Written as DNA, the CDR3 is TGCGCCAGCAGCTTGACGGGGGGGTACAATGAGCAGTTCTTC. Protein sequence: CASSLTGGYNEQFF.